One and the same sample provided the 25 T cell receptor beta chains below, sequenced in a study of identifying expanded T cells in peripheral blood. The assay was immunoSEQ multiplex PCR, and TCRdb's table has in-frame clones only and misses some. The sample yields under 130,000 clones, around 88% seen once. Sequencing was performed on blood. These receptor sequences come from a person between 18 and 75 years old in good health.

This clone has just a few counts. For the CDR3, the DNA is TGTGCCAGCAGCCTCGGGACAGGGATGTACAATGAGCAGTTCTTC. Translation: CASSLGTGMYNEQFF. The chain has TRBV28 and TRBJ2-1; 9 bases fit TRBD1. CDR1 is MDHEN, CDR2 SYDVKM, per germline. Germline trimming cut 6 bases from V and 4 bases from J; bases unmatched to any gene: 7. This CDR3 is 15 amino acids long.

V usage is TRBV27 and J usage is TRBJ1-1; perhaps TRBD1 as D (6 bases). From germline, CDR1 is MNHEY and CDR2 SMNVEV (reference sequence). V lost 4 bases and J 0 bases, leaving 15 bases between the germline ends. This CDR3 comprises 16 residues. This CDR3 reads CASSSSRGLMNTEAFF. The CDR3 nucleotides read TGTGCCAGCAGTTCCTCGCGGGGGCTCATGAACACTGAAGCTTTCTTT.

The V and J genes are TRBV5-1 and TRBJ2-5, with D possibly matching TRBD2 (7 bases). This CDR3 is built from 14 residues. Germline CDR1 and CDR2: SGHRS and YFSETQ. Trimming stripped 3 bases from V and 4 bases from J, with 13 bases between. The CDR3 nucleotides are TGCGCCAGCAGCTATGGGGGGGGCCGAGAGACCCAGTACTTC. It encodes CASSYGGGRETQYF.

This clone was observed a few times. The CDR3 bases are TGTGCCAGCAGTTATGGGGCGGCCGGAAAACTGTTTTTT. Its translation is CASSYGAAGKLFF. This chain uses TRBV27 with TRBJ1-4, with D possibly TRBD1 on 5 matching bases. Trimming removed 4 bases from V and 10 bases from J, with 13 bases in between. This CDR3 has 13 amino acids. In germline, CDR1 is MNHEY, CDR2 SMNVEV (reference sequence). Together with reference TRBV27 and TRBJ1-4, the CDR3 gives the full variable domain: EAQVTQNPRYLITVTGKKLTVTCSQNMNHEYMSWYRQDPGLGLRQIYYSMNVEVTDKGDVPEGYKVSRKEKRNFPLILESPSPNQTSLYFCASSYGAAGKLFFGSGTQLSVL.

The genes are TRBV6-5 and TRBJ1-2; 7 positions match TRBD1. The V gene's germline CDR1 is MNHEY and CDR2 SVGAGI. The CDR3 loop spans 14 amino acids. The ends lost 5 bases at V and 6 bases at J; junction bases unmatched: 9. CDR3 sequence reads: CASSNLHRGNGYTF. CDR3 in DNA: TGTGCCAGCAGTAATCTCCACAGGGGTAATGGCTACACCTTC.

The count of this clone is one. The CDR3: CASSLGGQGAEDTQYF. For the CDR3, the DNA is TGTGCCAGCAGCTTAGGAGGACAGGGGGCTGAAGATACGCAGTATTTT. The chain is built from TRBV7-7 and TRBJ2-3; 11 bases agree with TRBD1. The CDR3 is 16 amino acids. Looked up from germline, CDR1 is SSHAT and CDR2 is FNYEAQ (reference sequence). Trimming at V came to 1 base and at J to 5 bases, leaving 5 bases not matched to a gene.

This chain uses TRBV25-1 with TRBJ2-3; 8 positions agree with TRBD1. The ends lost 4 bases at V and 0 bases at J; junction bases unmatched: 3. Germline CDR1 and CDR2: MGHDK and SYGVNS. There are 15 residues in the CDR3. The CDR3 DNA follows: TGTGCCAGCAGTGCCACAGGGGGAAGCACAGATACGCAGTATTTT. Its protein product is CASSATGGSTDTQYF.

This chain connects TRBV7-2 to TRBJ2-5, with 8 bases lining up with TRBD2. The V gene's germline CDR1 is SGHTA and CDR2 FQGNSA. After removal of 5 bases from V and 1 base from J, the junction contained 18 bases not matched to a gene. The CDR3 length is 19 residues. The CDR3, as DNA: TGTGCCAGCAGCCCCAAGGTGACACTAGCGGAGGGCCTCCAAGAGACCCAGTACTTC. It is translated as CASSPKVTLAEGLQETQYF.

V and J are TRBV7-8 and TRBJ2-1, with no clear D. Trimming took off 2 bases at V and 2 bases at J, with 13 bases between the two ends. Germline loops: CDR1 SGHVS, CDR2 FQNEAQ. The CDR3 runs 16 residues. CDR3 loop: CASSLPRAETYNEQFF. CDR3 bases: TGTGCCAGCAGCTTACCTAGGGCGGAGACCTACAATGAGCAGTTCTTC.

The chain is built from TRBV5-4 and TRBJ2-3; maybe TRBD1 (5 bases). V dropped 7 bases and J dropped 3 bases, with 9 bases sitting between them. The CDR3 runs to 12 residues. Germline CDR1 reads SGHNT; CDR2 reads YYREEE (reference sequence). The DNA for the CDR3 is TGTGCCAGCGGAAGGGGTACAGATACGCAGTATTTT. Its translation: CASGRGTDTQYF.

The V gene is TRBV7-6, the J gene TRBJ2-5; D is uncertain. The CDR3 consists of 14 residues. Trimming took 1 base from V and 1 from J, leaving 7 bases between them. Germline loops: CDR1 SGHVS, CDR2 FNYEAQ. CDR3 DNA sequence: TGTGCCAGCAGCTTAGGCTTCAGCCAAGAGACCCAGTACTTC. This codes for CASSLGFSQETQYF.

The chain couples TRBV6-1 to TRBJ2-2, with 12 bases identical to TRBD2. Per germline, CDR1 MNHNS and CDR2 SASEGT. V shed 2 bases, J shed 6 bases, and the junction held 1 base outside the gene matches. The CDR3 contains 15 residues. The DNA of the CDR3 is TGTGCCAGCAGTGAACTAGCGGGGGGGCCCGGGGAGCTGTTTTTT. It encodes CASSELAGGPGELFF.

The chain couples TRBV6-6 to TRBJ2-3, with D possibly being TRBD2 (7 bases). V lost 0 bases, J lost 2 bases, and 12 bases lay in between. Germline V gives CDR1 MNHNY, CDR2 SVGAGI (reference sequence). The CDR3 loop spans 16 amino acids. The CDR3 DNA follows: TGTGCCAGCAGTTACTCGATGGGGGGGGCCACAGATACGCAGTATTTT. Translation: CASSYSMGGATDTQYF.

This clone is a singleton in its sample. This rearrangement joins TRBV19 to TRBJ1-5; unclear D gene. From germline, CDR1 is LNHDA and CDR2 SQIVND (reference sequence). Trimming took 3 bases from V and 1 from J, leaving 10 bases between them. The CDR3 runs 15 residues. CDR3 region: CASSMRHLSNQPQHF. CDR3 in DNA: TGTGCCAGTAGTATGCGACACCTCAGCAATCAGCCCCAGCATTTT.

The chain links TRBV9 to TRBJ2-7; D may be TRBD1 or TRBD2 (5 bases each). The CDR3 runs 14 residues. Trimming left V 4 bases short and J 0 bases short, with 11 bases between. CDR1 is SGDLS, CDR2 YYNGEE, per germline. The CDR3 nucleotides read TGTGCCAGCAGCCCCGGGGCCGTCTCCTACGAGCAGTACTTC. Amino acids: CASSPGAVSYEQYF.

The chain combines TRBV20-1 with TRBJ2-7; D tentatively reads TRBD1 or TRBD2 (5 bases each). The V end lost 6 bases, the J end lost 6 bases, and 12 bases lay between the germline ends. CDR3 length: 11 amino acids. Germline-derived CDR1 and CDR2 are DFQATT and SNEGSKA (reference sequence). The CDR3 coding sequence is TGCAGTGCCCCGTTTGGGGGCGAGCAGTACTTC. Translating gives CSAPFGGEQYF.

V and J are TRBV11-3 and TRBJ2-5, with 8 bases fitting TRBD2. This CDR3 region has 15 residues. The V segment lost 1 base and the J segment 9 bases; nucleotides outside the gene matches: 10. CDR1 is SGHNT and CDR2 is YENEEA in the germline V gene. CDR3 nucleotide sequence: TGTGCCAGCAGCTTAGGGGGCGGGGGGCCGCAGGCCCAGTACTTC. This encodes CASSLGGGGPQAQYF.

The V gene is TRBV30, the J gene TRBJ2-3; D possibly uses TRBD1 or TRBD2 (5 bases each). This CDR3 region has 12 residues. Germline CDR1 and CDR2: GTSNPN and SVGIG (reference sequence). V was pared by 2 bases and J by 13 bases, with 16 bases between. The CDR3 DNA reads TGTGCCTGGAGTAACCGGGGACCCAGGGAGTATTTT. It is translated as CAWSNRGPREYF.

The V and J genes are TRBV11-2 and TRBJ1-4, with TRBD1 identical over 7 bases. J was trimmed by 12 bases and V by 5 bases; bases with no gene match: 15. This CDR3 has 15 amino acids. Germline values: CDR1 SGHAT, CDR2 FQNNGV. The CDR3 loop is CASSRTGREGVELFF. DNA for the CDR3: TGTGCCAGCAGCCGGACAGGAAGGGAGGGGGTAGAACTGTTTTTT.

This chain joins TRBV6-5 and TRBJ2-7; the match to TRBD2 covers 8 bases. Germline values: CDR1 MNHEY, CDR2 SVGAGI. The CDR3 contains 15 residues. With V trimmed by 0 bases and J by 2 bases, 3 bases remained unmatched. CDR3 sequence: CASSYSNSGAYEQYF. The CDR3 DNA sequence: TGTGCCAGCAGTTACTCCAATAGCGGGGCCTACGAGCAGTACTTC.

The chain couples TRBV5-1 to TRBJ2-1, with TRBD1 matching over 8 bases. The CDR3 is 14 amino acids. Per the germline V gene, CDR1 is SGHRS and CDR2 is YFSETQ. V gave up 3 bases and J gave up 8 bases; unmatched junction bases: 7. In DNA, the CDR3 is TGCGCCAGCAGCTATCAGGGGGCGAGGGATGAGCAGTTCTTC. Translating it yields CASSYQGARDEQFF.

This chain links TRBV5-5 with TRBJ2-2, with D maybe TRBD2 (6 bases). Trimming took 7 bases from V and 6 from J, leaving 10 bases between them. Germline lookup yields CDR1 SGHKS and CDR2 YYEKEE (reference sequence). CDR3 length: 12 residues. The CDR3 protein is CASRAGPGELFF. The DNA for the CDR3 is TGTGCCAGCCGAGCGGGTCCCGGGGAGCTGTTTTTT.

The chain combines TRBV6-5 with TRBJ1-5; TRBD1 matches at 8 bases. CDR1 and CDR2 (germline): MNHEY, SVGAGI. CDR3 length equals 14 residues. After removal of 7 bases from V and 1 base from J, the junction contained 3 bases not matched to a gene. This CDR3 reads CASNRDRSNQPQHF. As DNA, the CDR3 is TGTGCCAGCAATAGGGACAGGAGCAATCAGCCCCAGCATTTT.

This clone has just a few counts. This chain uses TRBV7-9 with TRBJ1-6, with no clear D. Germline V gives CDR1 SEHNR, CDR2 FQNEAQ (reference sequence). The CDR3 sequence is 14 residues long. V lost 4 bases and J 5 bases, leaving 9 bases between the germline ends. CDR3 region: CASSSRNNNSPLHF. For the CDR3, the DNA is TGTGCCAGCAGCTCCCGGAATAATAATTCACCCCTCCACTTT.

The chain employs TRBV7-8 and TRBJ1-1; tentatively, D is TRBD1 (5 bases). Deletions cut 5 bases from V and 4 bases from J, with 14 bases between. Germline lookup yields CDR1 SGHVS and CDR2 FQNEAQ. The CDR3 is 14 residues long. For the CDR3, the DNA is TGTGCCAGCAGCCCCCTCGGGAGGGGCACTGAAGCTTTCTTT. Its translation: CASSPLGRGTEAFF.